The subject of this entry is one T cell receptor beta chain. The data were taken from a study of blood T cell repertoires in COVID-19. Study summary: The United States, Italy and Spain were the sources of the acute and convalescent COVID-19 samples. T cells, B-cell-depleted T cells, or PBMCs provided the cDNA or gDNA that served as material.

Original handling: How many nucleated cells were present was estimated from reference gene primer amplification. TCRdb keeps only in-frame clones here, not all; method: immunoSEQ multiplex PCR. V, J and clone size were drawn from that table, and D and trimming were deduced from the DNA. The data hold approximately 150,000 clones, with about four fifths observed a single time. This receptor was identified in a woman older than 75 with acute or convalescent COVID-19. Sample: peripheral blood.

Here the CDR3 reads CATSGGGETQYF. In nucleotides, the CDR3 is TGTGCCACCTCGGGGGGCGGAGAGACCCAGTACTTC. The chain is built from TRBV10-3 and TRBJ2-5, with D possibly TRBD2 on 7 matching bases. V was trimmed by 10 bases and J by 4 bases, leaving 13 bases between them. This CDR3 spans 12 amino acids. Germline values: CDR1 ENHRY, CDR2 SYGVKD.